Listed here are 6 T cell receptor beta chains from one sample, sequenced in a study of OX40 agonist ivuxolimab in advanced cancers. Generated by immunoSEQ multiplex PCR, the TCRdb table keeps only in-frame clones and is missing some. The sample carries about 120,000 clones, just under 95% recorded once. The specimen was CD4+ or CD8+ T cells sorted from blood, collected in a trial of the OX40 agonist ivuxolimab. The receptors were gathered from an adult with an advanced solid tumor such as melanoma, head and neck, liver or kidney cancer.

The chain couples TRBV5-1 to TRBJ2-1; D may correspond to TRBD1 or TRBD2 (5 bases each). V was clipped by 5 bases and J by 0 bases, with 15 bases between them. CDR1 and CDR2 (germline): SGHRS, YFSETQ. The CDR3 extends over 16 amino acids. CDR3 residues: CASSSGTQSSYNEQFF. The CDR3 bases are TGCGCCAGCAGTTCCGGGACCCAGAGCTCCTACAATGAGCAGTTCTTC.

As concerns this clone: This CDR3 is also generated by other DNA sequences in the sample. The V and J genes are TRBV9 and TRBJ1-2; 8 bases are shared with TRBD1. Germline loops: CDR1 SGDLS, CDR2 YYNGEE. This CDR3 is built from 16 residues. V was pared by 0 bases and J by 0 bases, with 4 bases of the junction left unmatched. CDR3 residues: CASSVAGQEANYGYTF. In DNA form, the CDR3 reads TGTGCCAGCAGCGTAGCGGGACAGGAGGCTAACTATGGCTACACCTTC.

The gene calls are TRBV19 and TRBJ2-6; 10 nucleotides agree with TRBD1. Germline CDR1 LNHDA, CDR2 SQIVND (reference sequence). This CDR3 has 18 amino acids. V dropped 4 bases and J dropped 2; count of bases not matched to a gene: 8. This CDR3 reads CASSTTGTGVTGANVLTF. The CDR3 DNA reads TGTGCCAGTAGTACAACCGGGACAGGGGTTACTGGGGCCAACGTCCTGACTTTC.

V usage is TRBV25-1 and J usage is TRBJ1-2; TRBD1 matches at 12 bases. The J segment lost 4 bases and the V segment lost 3 bases, leaving 6 bases of the junction unmatched. Germline loops: CDR1 MGHDK, CDR2 SYGVNS. CDR3 length: 16 residues. This chain's CDR3 is CASSDSGTGGIYGYTF. The CDR3 DNA reads TGTGCCAGCAGTGACTCCGGGACAGGGGGCATCTATGGCTACACCTTC.

This clone was counted between two and nine times. The chain couples TRBV27 to TRBJ2-3; TRBD2 agrees at 10 bases. Per germline, CDR1 MNHEY and CDR2 SMNVEV (reference sequence). V shed 6 bases and J 7 bases; nucleotides not matched to a gene: 19. The CDR3 spans 18 residues. CDR3 protein: CASRVAGGPTAHVNTQYF. In DNA, the CDR3 is TGTGCCAGCAGGGTAGCGGGGGGACCCACTGCGCACGTGAATACGCAGTATTTT.

V and J are TRBV19 and TRBJ2-2, with 8 positions matching TRBD1. The germline V gene encodes CDR1 LNHDA and CDR2 SQIVND (reference sequence). The ends lost 3 bases at V and 5 bases at J; junction bases unmatched: 5. The CDR3 extends over 15 amino acids. In DNA, the CDR3 is TGTGCCAGTAGTATTTGGCAGGGGGCTACCGGGGAGCTGTTTTTT. Translated, it gives CASSIWQGATGELFF. The variable domain in full, with the rest retrieved from reference TRBV19 and TRBJ2-2, is DGGITQSPKYLFRKEGQNVTLSCEQNLNHDAMYWYRQDPGQGLRLIYYSQIVNDFQKGDIAEGYSVSREKKESFPLTVTSAQKNPTAFYLCASSIWQGATGELFFGEGSRLTVL.